Detailed here is one T cell receptor beta chain. It lacks a known antigen. Base qualities are not at hand, and no much larger clone is one base apart. This sample stems from a study of T-cell memory formation after mild COVID-19 (dated by TCRdb to 2020 to 2023). Regarding the complete study: TCR sequence clusters from the two donors were found to be largely donor specific. In a couple of donors, T-cell clones that expanded and contracted after mild COVID-19 were tracked by sequencing TCRalpha and TCRbeta repertoires over time. The cohort was made up of two young adult volunteers, one female and one male, who were previously healthy.

PBMCs were isolated by Ficoll-Paque density gradient centrifugation. The junction shows trimming of 0 bases on V and 10 bases on J, plus 6 bases between the germline ends. From its cysteine to its phenylalanine, the CDR3 spans 12 amino acids. Of all the DNA, just the CDR3 is kept, 36 bases in frame from base 1. Per the germline V gene, LGHNA is the CDR1 and YSLEER is the CDR2. General conclusions and limits of the study: Contracting CD4+ clones were found mainly in CM and EM memory subsets, while CD8+ clones were enriched in EMRA. The detection of some responding clones in pre-infection memory suggests that pre-existing cross-reactive memory T cells joined the SARS-CoV-2 response. From day 15 to 85, contracting clones showed balanced CD4/CD8 phenotypes, whereas a second wave of clones that expanded from day 15 to 37 leaned towards CD4+. The second-wave clones that peaked on day 37 were not confirmed to be SARS-CoV-2 specific. Only two mild cases were covered in the study, and larger cohorts including severe cases with pre-infection samples were considered necessary.

Reads for this sample came from an Illumina NovaSeq 6000. Using 5'RACE with constant-segment primers, TCRalpha and TCRbeta cDNA libraries were constructed, with sample barcodes and unique molecular identifiers added in the process. RNA was extracted from every sample with Trizol reagent. The libraries were amplified in two PCR steps, and the second step added a second sample barcode and Illumina TruSeq adapters. The libraries were sequenced on an Illumina NovaSeq using 2 x 150 bp paired-end reads. The paper's data handling went like this. The reads were demultiplexed and collapsed into UMI-guided consensus sequences using migec v1.2.7. Using mixcr v2.1.11, UMI consensuses were aligned to TRA and TRB V and J templates and then assembled into clonotypes. Expanded or contracted clonotypes were those called significant by both edgeR and NoisET, with noise models trained on biological replicates. For edgeR calls, the cutoffs were a false discovery rate-adjusted p below 0.01 and a log2 fold-change threshold of 1. PCA with hierarchical clustering of max-normalized trajectories of the 1000 most abundant clonotypes was used as exploratory dynamics analysis. The CD4 or CD8 phenotype of responding clones was assigned using the separately sequenced CD4+ and CD8+ repertoires. TCRdb reran the public reads through fastp at Q25 and MiXCR, keeping productive beta chains. Under each unique CDR3 protein, matching rows form one entry showing the most common genes and DNA. The V and J calls and clone size are TCRdb's, not the authors'. The sample table contains hundreds of thousands of distinct CDR3 sequences; only one count was recorded for 15% to 20% of them. The ten largest make up roughly 21% of the sample.

The chain links TRBV4-3 with TRBJ1-4; no D gene call is confident. This sequence originates from a man aged 18 to 30 who had mild COVID-19 (a few samples of this study predate the infection). The sample titles of this study are shuffled in the database, so cell type and time point are left out; the donor was told from shared clones. The source material was PBMCs or a T cell subset sorted from them (not recorded which). For the CDR3, the sequence is CASSQDHAKLFF. The DNA sequence is given as TGCGCCAGCAGCCAAGACCACGCAAAACTGTTTTTT.